This T cell receptor (beta chain) appears in the sequencing data of a study of response to subunit inactivated influenza vaccine. TCRdb used MiXCR to reprocess the RT-PCR reads, holding one entry per CDR3 protein. The sample has 550,000 to 600,000 distinct CDR3 sequences; around 11% are singletons. Study-level findings and limits: It was suggested by the authors that few new T cells are recruited by each seasonal influenza vaccination.

This clonotype was recorded a few times. Antigen unknown. The source was PBMCs from blood, collected on the day of vaccination. The receptor was isolated from a middle-aged man who received an inactivated influenza vaccine.

The CDR3 protein is CSARPGGSYNEQFF. CDR3 bases: TGCAGTGCTAGACCAGGGGGCTCCTACAATGAGCAGTTCTTC. This sequence joins TRBV20-1 and TRBJ2-1; TRBD1 agrees at 7 bases. The CDR3 sequence is 14 residues long. The germline gives CDR1 DFQATT, CDR2 SNEGSKA (reference sequence). The trim removed 2 bases at V and 0 bases at J, leaving 1 base unmatched.